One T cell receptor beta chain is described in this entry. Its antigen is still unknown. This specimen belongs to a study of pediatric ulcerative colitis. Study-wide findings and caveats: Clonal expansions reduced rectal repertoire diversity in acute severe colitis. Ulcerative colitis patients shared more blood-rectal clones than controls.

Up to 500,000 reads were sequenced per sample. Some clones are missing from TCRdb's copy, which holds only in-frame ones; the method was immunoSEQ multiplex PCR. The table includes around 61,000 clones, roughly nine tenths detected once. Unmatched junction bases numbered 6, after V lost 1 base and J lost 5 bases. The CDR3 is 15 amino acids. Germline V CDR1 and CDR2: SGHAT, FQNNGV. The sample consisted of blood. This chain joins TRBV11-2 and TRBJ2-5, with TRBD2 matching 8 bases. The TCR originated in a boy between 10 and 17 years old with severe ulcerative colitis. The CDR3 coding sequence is TGTGCCAGCAGCTTAGTTTACGGGAGGGAGGAGACCCAGTACTTC. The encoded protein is CASSLVYGREETQYF.